The rows below give T cell receptor beta chains drawn from one sample of a study of blood T cell repertoires in COVID-19. The data were produced by immunoSEQ multiplex PCR, yet TCRdb's version contains in-frame clones alone and is incomplete. Of 50,000 to 70,000 clones in the sample, around 87% were seen once. The specimen sequenced was peripheral blood. These receptor sequences come from a man in his sixties with active or convalescent COVID-19. Both conserved end residues are part of each CDR3. The D gene is left open where the match is weak. The listing skips clone size in some rows; elsewhere it reads once, few, many or a size class.

J	V	D	size	CDR3	DNA
TRBJ1-2	TRBV19	.	few	CATQPPPGEYGYTF	TGTGCCACCCAACCTCCCCCCGGGGAATATGGCTACACCTTC
TRBJ2-5	TRBV30	.	.	CAWGGAHRETQYF	TGTGCCTGGGGGGGGGCGCATAGGGAGACCCAGTACTTC
TRBJ2-3	TRBV6-6	TRBD2	few	CASSYRLAGGTQYF	TGTGCCAGCAGTTATCGGCTAGCGGGAGGAACGCAGTATTTT
TRBJ1-6	TRBV5-1	.	.	CASSLDKSPLHF	TGCGCCAGCAGCTTGGATAAATCACCCCTCCACTTT
TRBJ2-1	TRBV15	.	few	CATSRDRQAPGNEQFF	TGTGCCACCAGCAGAGATCGGCAGGCCCCGGGGAATGAGCAGTTCTTC
TRBJ1-1	TRBV7-2	.	.	CASSPRGGSSGTEAFF	TGTGCCAGCAGCCCCCGGGGGGGCTCTTCGGGCACTGAAGCTTTCTTT
TRBJ1-2	TRBV18	TRBD1	.	CASFPGTDYGYTF	TGTGCCAGCTTCCCGGGGACAGACTATGGCTACACCTTC
TRBJ2-5	TRBV9	TRBD1	.	CAGPGQENLQETQYF	TGTGCCGGTCCGGGACAGGAGAACTTACAAGAGACCCAGTACTTC
TRBJ2-3	TRBV7-3	TRBD2	.	CASSPGLAGGPIVADTQYF	TGTGCCAGCAGCCCGGGACTAGCGGGGGGGCCCATTGTCGCAGATACGCAGTATTTT
TRBJ1-5	TRBV5-6	.	.	CASSSTGLNQPQHF	TGTGCCAGCAGCTCTACAGGGCTCAATCAGCCCCAGCATTTT
TRBJ1-2	TRBV6-2/TRBV6-3	TRBD1	.	CASSYSRDRGGYTF	TGTGCCAGCAGTTACTCGAGGGACAGGGGCGGCTACACCTTC
TRBJ2-7	TRBV11-2	.	.	CASTSDLSSYEQYF	TGTGCCAGCACCTCGGACTTGAGCTCCTACGAGCAGTACTTC
TRBJ2-7	TRBV5-4	.	.	CASSLDNPTYEQYF	TGTGCCAGCAGCTTAGACAACCCAACTTACGAGCAGTACTTC
TRBJ2-5	TRBV6-5	TRBD2	.	CATTSGNMAQYF	TGTGCCACCACTAGCGGTAATATGGCCCAGTACTTC
TRBJ2-1	TRBV6-2/TRBV6-3	TRBD2	.	CASSYSTISGGSQIVDEQFF	TGTGCCAGCAGTTACTCGACGATTAGCGGGGGGTCGCAAATTGTGGATGAGCAGTTCTTC
TRBJ2-5	TRBV7-8	.	.	CASSPLSRDNQETQYF	TGTGCCAGCAGCCCTTTATCCCGGGACAACCAAGAGACCCAGTACTTC
TRBJ2-7	TRBV4-1	.	.	CASSQDGILNFYEQYF	TGCGCCAGCAGCCAGGACGGGATCCTAAATTTCTACGAGCAGTACTTC
TRBJ2-1	TRBV29-1	.	.	CSAGSSAWEQFF	TGCAGCGCTGGGAGCTCGGCGTGGGAGCAGTTCTTC
TRBJ1-2	TRBV7-9	.	.	CASSPRGGAANYGYTF	TGTGCCAGCAGCCCTCGAGGGGGGGCGGCTAACTATGGCTACACCTTC
TRBJ2-7	TRBV5-1	.	medium-sized	CASRLAQGEQYF	TGCGCCAGCAGGCTCGCCCAGGGGGAGCAGTACTTC
TRBJ2-1	TRBV9	TRBD2	.	CASSPPEGTSGRVNEQFF	TGTGCCAGCAGCCCCCCCGAGGGTACTAGCGGGAGGGTCAATGAGCAGTTCTTC
TRBJ1-1	TRBV30	.	.	CAWRGAGENTEAFF	TGTGCCTGGAGGGGGGCAGGGGAGAACACTGAAGCTTTCTTT
TRBJ1-3	TRBV10-3	.	.	CAISDGGIISGNTIYF	TGTGCCATCAGTGACGGCGGGATTATCTCTGGAAACACCATATATTTT
TRBJ1-2	TRBV10-1	.	.	CASSDRGDGYTF	TGCGCCAGCAGTGATAGGGGCGACGGCTACACCTTC
TRBJ2-5	TRBV7-6	.	.	CASSLASAGWQETQYF	TGTGCCAGCAGCTTAGCCTCCGCGGGGTGGCAAGAGACCCAGTACTTC
TRBJ1-1	TRBV7-9	.	.	CASSWEVNTEAFF	TGTGCCAGCAGCTGGGAGGTGAACACTGAAGCTTTCTTT
TRBJ1-6	TRBV7-9	TRBD1	.	CASSRQGENSPLHF	TGTGCCAGCAGCCGACAGGGGGAAAATTCACCCCTCCACTTT
TRBJ1-1	TRBV7-9	.	.	CASSPSGQVLGEAFF	TGTGCCAGCAGCCCCTCAGGTCAGGTCCTTGGAGAAGCTTTCTTT
TRBJ2-1	TRBV30	TRBD2	few	CAWSASGGPNEQFF	TGTGCCTGGAGTGCAAGCGGGGGGCCTAATGAGCAGTTCTTC
TRBJ2-1	TRBV3-1/TRBV3-2	TRBD2	.	CASSSVLFSGGANEQFF	TGTGCCAGCAGCTCAGTCTTGTTTAGCGGGGGGGCCAATGAGCAGTTCTTC
TRBJ2-3	TRBV5-5	TRBD2	.	CASSLIRGRSSSTDTQYF	TGTGCCAGCAGCTTGATACGCGGGAGGTCCTCTAGCACAGATACGCAGTATTTT
TRBJ1-3	TRBV3-1/TRBV3-2	.	once	CASSQGGGSSGNTIYF	TGTGCCAGCAGCCAAGGGGGCGGAAGCTCTGGAAACACCATATATTTT
TRBJ2-5	TRBV7-2	.	.	CASSFPGTVRETQYF	TGTGCCAGCAGCTTCCCAGGGACTGTAAGAGAGACCCAGTACTTC
TRBJ2-2	TRBV7-3	.	.	CASSPGRATGELFF	TGTGCCAGCAGCCCAGGCAGGGCCACCGGGGAGCTGTTTTTT
TRBJ2-7	TRBV28	.	.	CASSSLPARSEQYF	TGTGCCAGCAGTTCTCTACCGGCCAGGTCCGAGCAGTACTTC
TRBJ2-1	TRBV6-5	.	.	CASSYYRSGEQFF	TGTGCCAGCAGTTACTACAGGTCGGGTGAGCAGTTCTTC
TRBJ1-1	TRBV6-6	.	.	CASSNGGGRGTEAFF	TGTGCCAGCAGTAACGGGGGGGGCCGCGGCACTGAAGCTTTCTTT
TRBJ2-3	TRBV9	.	.	CASSVVKRDTDTQYF	TGTGCCAGCAGCGTAGTGAAGAGGGACACAGATACGCAGTATTTT
TRBJ2-1	TRBV5-4	TRBD1	.	CASSFTGGIKFF	TGTGCCAGCAGCTTCACAGGGGGGATAAAGTTCTTC
TRBJ1-5	TRBV27	TRBD1	.	CASSLWFTGDSNQPQHF	TGTGCCAGCAGTTTATGGTTCACAGGGGATAGCAATCAGCCCCAGCATTTT
TRBJ1-1	TRBV5-1	.	.	CASSTQVNTEAFF	TGCGCCAGCAGCACCCAGGTGAACACTGAAGCTTTCTTT
TRBJ2-1	TRBV6-6	TRBD2	.	CASSNSATSGRLGYNEQFF	TGTGCCAGCAGCAACTCCGCGACTAGCGGGAGGTTAGGCTACAATGAGCAGTTCTTC
TRBJ2-1	TRBV29-1	.	.	CSGRTGWSSGTYNEQFF	TGCAGCGGGCGGACAGGGTGGTCTAGCGGGACCTACAATGAGCAGTTCTTC
TRBJ1-6	TRBV7-9	.	.	CASSPRQGENSPLHF	TGTGCCAGCAGCCCCCGCCAGGGTGAGAATTCACCCCTCCACTTT
TRBJ2-1	TRBV5-1	TRBD2	.	CASSAGTSGRAQFF	TGCGCCAGCAGCGCCGGGACTAGCGGGAGAGCGCAGTTCTTC
TRBJ2-7	TRBV27	.	.	CASSLVAGYEQYF	TGTGCCAGCAGTTTGGTTGCGGGCTACGAGCAGTACTTC
TRBJ1-5	TRBV24-1	TRBD1	.	CATSGNPGQGTGNQPQHF	TGTGCCACCAGTGGCAATCCGGGACAGGGGACAGGAAATCAGCCCCAGCATTTT
TRBJ2-7	TRBV15	.	.	CATSRDRGYEQYF	TGTGCCACCAGCAGAGATAGGGGGTACGAGCAGTACTTC
TRBJ2-7	TRBV18	.	.	CASSSRDIGGYEQYF	TGTGCCAGCTCATCCAGGGACATCGGCGGGTACGAGCAGTACTTC
TRBJ1-5	TRBV7-9	TRBD1	.	CASSADRAGQPQHF	TGTGCCAGCAGCGCCGACAGGGCGGGTCAGCCCCAGCATTTT
TRBJ1-1	TRBV24-1	.	.	CATSDSQGRAEAFF	TGTGCCACCAGTGATTCCCAGGGGCGGGCTGAAGCTTTCTTT